Each of the 10 T cell receptor beta chains below was sequenced from the same sample in a study of STAT5B mutations in CD4+ large granular lymphocyte leukemia (dated by TCRdb to between 2020 and 2023). Libraries were constructed by the immunoSEQ multiplex PCR assay. The table comes from immuneACCESS by way of TCRdb, which keeps in-frame sequences with V and J called. Part of the clones is missing from these tables; in studies checked, under half for an unresolved V gene and the rest for unknown reasons. The sample table shows around 9,000 clones, and roughly 80% are seen once. Clones ranked in the top ten supply roughly 65% of the sample. The sample taken for sequencing was PBMCs. The source is a man in his sixties with CD4+ T-cell large granular lymphocyte leukemia.

The V call is TRBV11-2, the J call TRBJ1-1; D gene unclear. Germline V gene lookup returns CDR1 SGHAT and CDR2 FQNNGV. The CDR3 runs to 14 residues. V was trimmed by 0 bases and J by 3 bases, leaving 8 bases between them. The CDR3 reads CASSLDVVDTEAFF. CDR3 coding DNA: TGTGCCAGCAGCTTAGATGTAGTCGACACTGAAGCTTTCTTT. Variable domain in full (rest from reference TRBV11-2 and TRBJ1-1): EAGVAQSPRYKIIEKRQSVAFWCNPISGHATLYWYQQILGQGPKLLIQFQNNGVVDDSQLPKDRFSAERLKGVDSTLKIQPAKLEDSAVYLCASSLDVVDTEAFFGQGTRLTVV.

V is TRBV5-1 and J is TRBJ2-2; D is ambiguous. From germline, CDR1 is SGHRS and CDR2 YFSETQ. CDR3 length: 14 amino acids. With 0 bases removed from V and 6 bases from J, the gap between germline ends came to 9 bases. As DNA, the CDR3 is TGCGCCAGCAGCTTGGTGGAGCTACCCGGGGAGCTGTTTTTT. Translated: CASSLVELPGELFF.

The genes are TRBV28 and TRBJ2-7, with no clear D. Trimming took off 2 bases at V and 0 bases at J, with 5 bases between the two ends. Germline V gene lookup returns CDR1 MDHEN and CDR2 SYDVKM. This CDR3 has 13 amino acids. CDR3 coding DNA: TGTGCCAGCAGTTTAACAGACTCCTACGAGCAGTACTTC. This sequence encodes CASSLTDSYEQYF.

V gene TRBV10-3 combines with J gene TRBJ2-5, with 7 bases lining up with TRBD1. The V gene's germline CDR1 is ENHRY and CDR2 SYGVKD. After removal of 2 bases from V and 1 base from J, the junction contained 7 bases not matched to a gene. This CDR3 has 16 residues. The CDR3, as DNA: TGTGCCATCAGTGAGCAACAGGGGCCCCCCCAAGAGACCCAGTACTTC. Translation: CAISEQQGPPQETQYF.

The rearrangement links TRBV28 to TRBJ1-2, with TRBD1 as a possible D gene (6 bases). Trimming took 10 bases from V and 5 from J, leaving 11 bases between them. This CDR3 has 11 residues. Germline lookup yields CDR1 MDHEN and CDR2 SYDVKM. In nucleotides, the CDR3 is TGTGCCACCGGACAGCAATATGGCTACACCTTC. This codes for CATGQQYGYTF.

This chain links TRBV7-2 with TRBJ2-7; possible D gene TRBD2, 6 bases. This CDR3 spans 14 amino acids. Germline assignment: CDR1 SGHTA and CDR2 FQGNSA. V shed 3 bases and J shed 2 bases, with 11 bases lying between them. CDR3 sequence reads: CASSFGGGAYEQYF. The CDR3 coding sequence is TGTGCCAGCAGCTTCGGGGGAGGCGCCTACGAGCAGTACTTC.

V gene TRBV7-9 combines with J gene TRBJ1-2; D remains unclear. V dropped 5 bases and J dropped 6 bases, with 13 bases sitting between them. The germline V gene encodes CDR1 SEHNR and CDR2 FQNEAQ (reference sequence). This CDR3 comprises 13 residues. CDR3 amino acids: CASSPLSVDGYTF. CDR3 bases: TGTGCCAGCAGCCCCCTATCGGTTGATGGCTACACCTTC.

J is TRBJ1-1 and V is TRBV5-4; D unclear. Per the germline V gene, CDR1 is SGHNT and CDR2 is YYREEE (reference sequence). There are 15 residues in the CDR3. Trimming took off 2 bases at V and 4 bases at J, with 15 bases between the two ends. CDR3 sequence: CASSFIVSYSTEAFF. The CDR3 DNA follows: TGTGCCAGCAGCTTTATAGTTTCTTATAGCACTGAAGCTTTCTTT. The full variable domain, rest sourced from reference TRBV5-4 and TRBJ1-1, is ETGVTQSPTHLIKTRGQQVTLRCSSQSGHNTVSWYQQALGQGPQFIFQYYREEENGRGNFPPRFSGLQFPNYSSELNVNALELDDSALYLCASSFIVSYSTEAFFGQGTRLTVV.

A few counts support this clone. The rearrangement joins TRBV7-6 to TRBJ2-7; D call uncertain. The CDR3 spans 15 residues. Looked up from germline, CDR1 is SGHVS and CDR2 is FNYEAQ. V was shortened by 4 bases and J by 4 bases, with 17 bases between the two germline ends. As DNA, the CDR3 is TGTGCCAGCAGCTCCCCGAATTGGGGAAGGTACGAGCAGTACTTC. Amino acid sequence: CASSSPNWGRYEQYF.

The chain links TRBV2 to TRBJ2-3, with D maybe TRBD2 (6 bases). Germline CDR1 is SNHLY and CDR2 is FYNNEI. The V end was cut by 3 bases, the J end by 0 bases, with 10 bases between. The CDR3 extends over 15 amino acids. As DNA, the CDR3 is TGTGCCAGCAGTGAGGGACTCCTCAGCACAGATACGCAGTATTTT. Translated: CASSEGLLSTDTQYF. Using reference TRBV2 and TRBJ2-3 for the parts outside the CDR3, the full variable domain is EPEVTQTPSHQVTQMGQEVILRCVPISNHLYFYWYRQILGQKVEFLVSFYNNEISEKSEIFDDQFSVERPDGSNFTLKIRSTKLEDSAMYFCASSEGLLSTDTQYFGPGTRLTVL.